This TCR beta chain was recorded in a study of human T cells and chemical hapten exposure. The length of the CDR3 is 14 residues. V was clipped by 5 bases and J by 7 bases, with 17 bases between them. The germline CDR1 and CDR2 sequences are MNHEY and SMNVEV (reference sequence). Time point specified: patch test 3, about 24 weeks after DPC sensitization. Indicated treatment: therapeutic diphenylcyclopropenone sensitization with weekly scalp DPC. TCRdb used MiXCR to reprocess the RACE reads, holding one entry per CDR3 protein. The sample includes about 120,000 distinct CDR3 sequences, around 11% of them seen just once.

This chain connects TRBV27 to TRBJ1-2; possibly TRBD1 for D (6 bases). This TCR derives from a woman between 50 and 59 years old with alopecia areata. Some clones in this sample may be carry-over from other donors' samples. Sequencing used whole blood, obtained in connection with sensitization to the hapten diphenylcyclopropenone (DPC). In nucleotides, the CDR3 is TGTGCCAGCAGTCCCCAAGGGGGGGCGGTTGGCTACACCTTC. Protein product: CASSPQGGAVGYTF.